In this sample, the clone carrying this TCR beta chain turned up a few times. Its antigen is not identified. Primed by a sample-barcoded 5' primer and a J-beta primer mix, a second PCR proceeded for roughly 7 to 12 cycles. One entry per CDR3 protein results from TCRdb running MiXCR on the 5' RACE reads. This sample carries some 850,000 distinct CDR3 sequences, around 25% of them seen once, and the ten largest clones take about 2.9%. The entry originates in a study of blood T cells in healthy people across ages. CDR3 size: 14 residues. Germline assignment: CDR1 SGHRS and CDR2 YFSETQ. Study-wide results and caveats: The study found more naive CD4+ cells and higher diversity in long-lived than aged donors.

These data were likewise used in another study, on T cells of mothers and their children. That source adds: Maternal samples each gave over 9 million TCR beta CDR3 reads, and child samples 2.5 million to 3.5 million each.

This TCR was sampled from a boy younger than 18 in good health. The gene calls are TRBV5-1 and TRBJ2-5, with 8 bases aligning to TRBD1. Gene TRBJ2-7 matches the end of the DNA better, so the J call may be wrong. Sample: blood. The CDR3 is CASSLDRAVYEQYF. In DNA form, the CDR3 reads TGCGCCAGCAGCCTGGACAGGGCCGTCTACGAGCAGTACTTC.